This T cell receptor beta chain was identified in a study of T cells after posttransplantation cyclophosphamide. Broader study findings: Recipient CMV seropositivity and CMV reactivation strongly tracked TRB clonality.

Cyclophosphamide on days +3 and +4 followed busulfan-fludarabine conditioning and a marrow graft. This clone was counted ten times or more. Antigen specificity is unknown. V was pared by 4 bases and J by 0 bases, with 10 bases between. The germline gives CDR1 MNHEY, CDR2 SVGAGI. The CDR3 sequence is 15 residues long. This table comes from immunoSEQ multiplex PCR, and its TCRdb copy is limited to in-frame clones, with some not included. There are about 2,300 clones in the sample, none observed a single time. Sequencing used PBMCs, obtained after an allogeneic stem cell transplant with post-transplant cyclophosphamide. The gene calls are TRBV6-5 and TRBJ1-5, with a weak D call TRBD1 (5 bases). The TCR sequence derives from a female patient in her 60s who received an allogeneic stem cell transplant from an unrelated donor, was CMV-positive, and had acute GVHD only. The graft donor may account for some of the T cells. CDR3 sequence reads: CASSLARVSNQPQHF. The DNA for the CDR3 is TGTGCCAGCAGTTTAGCCAGGGTTAGCAATCAGCCCCAGCATTTT.